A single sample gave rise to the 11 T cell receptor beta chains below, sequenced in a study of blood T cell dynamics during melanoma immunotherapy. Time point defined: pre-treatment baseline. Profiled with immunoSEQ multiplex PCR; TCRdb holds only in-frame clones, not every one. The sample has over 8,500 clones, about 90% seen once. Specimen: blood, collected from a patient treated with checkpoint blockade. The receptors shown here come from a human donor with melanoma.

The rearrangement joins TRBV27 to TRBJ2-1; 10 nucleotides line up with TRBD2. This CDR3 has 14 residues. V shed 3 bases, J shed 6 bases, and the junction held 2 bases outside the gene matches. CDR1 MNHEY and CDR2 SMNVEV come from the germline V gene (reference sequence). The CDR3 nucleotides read TGTGCCAGCAGTTTGGGACTAGCGTCCAATGAGCAGTTCTTC. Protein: CASSLGLASNEQFF.

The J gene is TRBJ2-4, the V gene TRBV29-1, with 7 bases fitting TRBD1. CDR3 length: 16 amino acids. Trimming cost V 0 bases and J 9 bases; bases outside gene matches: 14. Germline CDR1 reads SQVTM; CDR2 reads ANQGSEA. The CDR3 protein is CSVEDPAGGALGIQYF. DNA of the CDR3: TGCAGCGTTGAAGATCCGGCAGGGGGTGCCCTTGGCATTCAGTACTTC.

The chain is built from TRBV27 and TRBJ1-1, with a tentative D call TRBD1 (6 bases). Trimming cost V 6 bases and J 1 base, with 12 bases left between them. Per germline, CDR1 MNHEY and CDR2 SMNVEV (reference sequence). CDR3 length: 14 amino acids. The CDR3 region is CASSLLGANTEAFF. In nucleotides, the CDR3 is TGTGCCAGCAGCTTGCTGGGGGCGAACACTGAAGCTTTCTTT.

As DNA, the CDR3 is TGTGCCAGCAGTCCCCCAGGCCGCACAGATACGCAGTATTTT. This translates into CASSPPGRTDTQYF. The rearrangement joins TRBV28 to TRBJ2-3; no firm D call. This CDR3 is built from 14 residues. Germline values: CDR1 MDHEN, CDR2 SYDVKM. The V and J ends lost 5 bases and 1 base respectively, with 10 bases between them.

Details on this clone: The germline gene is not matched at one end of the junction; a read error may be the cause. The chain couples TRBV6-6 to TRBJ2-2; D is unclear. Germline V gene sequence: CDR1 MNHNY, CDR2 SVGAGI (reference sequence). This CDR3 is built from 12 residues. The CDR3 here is CASSNSPGELFF. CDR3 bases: TGTGCCAGCAGTAACTCCCCTGGGGAGCTGTTTTTT.

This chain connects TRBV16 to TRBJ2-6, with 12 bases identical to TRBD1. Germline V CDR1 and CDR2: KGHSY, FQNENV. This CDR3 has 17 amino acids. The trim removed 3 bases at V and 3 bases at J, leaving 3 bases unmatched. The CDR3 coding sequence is TGTGCCAGCAGCCAGGGGACAGGGGGCATTGGGGCCAACGTCCTGACTTTC. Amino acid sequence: CASSQGTGGIGANVLTF.

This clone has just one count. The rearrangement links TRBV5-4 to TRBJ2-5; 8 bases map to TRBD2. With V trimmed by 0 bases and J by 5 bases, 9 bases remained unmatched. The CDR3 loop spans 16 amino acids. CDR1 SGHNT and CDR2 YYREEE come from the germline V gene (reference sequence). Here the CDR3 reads CASSLGGASGSETQYF. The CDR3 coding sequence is TGTGCCAGCAGCTTGGGGGGGGCTAGCGGGTCGGAGACCCAGTACTTC.

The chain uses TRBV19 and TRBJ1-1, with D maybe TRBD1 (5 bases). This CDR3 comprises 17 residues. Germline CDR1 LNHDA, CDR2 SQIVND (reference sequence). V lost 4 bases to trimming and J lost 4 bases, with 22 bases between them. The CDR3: CASSTPAWGVSGTEAFF. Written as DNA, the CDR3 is TGTGCCAGTAGTACCCCGGCCTGGGGGGTTAGTGGCACTGAAGCTTTCTTT.

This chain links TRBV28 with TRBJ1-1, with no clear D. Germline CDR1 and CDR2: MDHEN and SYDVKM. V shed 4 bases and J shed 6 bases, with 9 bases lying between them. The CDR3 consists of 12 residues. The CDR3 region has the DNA TGTGCCAGCAGTTCCGCGACACCTGAAGCTTTCTTT. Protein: CASSSATPEAFF.

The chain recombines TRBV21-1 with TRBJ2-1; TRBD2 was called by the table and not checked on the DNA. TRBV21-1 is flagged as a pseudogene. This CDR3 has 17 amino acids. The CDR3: CASSKRGASAIYNEQFF. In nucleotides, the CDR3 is TGTGCCAGCAGCAAGCGGGGGGCTAGCGCAATATACAATGAGCAGTTCTTC.

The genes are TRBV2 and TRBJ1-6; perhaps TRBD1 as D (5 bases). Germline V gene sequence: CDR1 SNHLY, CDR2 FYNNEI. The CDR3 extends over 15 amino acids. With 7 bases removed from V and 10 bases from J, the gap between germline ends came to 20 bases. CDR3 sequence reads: CASTLAPGGGSPLHF. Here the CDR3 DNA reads TGTGCCAGCACCTTGGCCCCCGGGGGAGGCTCACCCCTCCACTTT.